Below, 12 T cell receptor beta chains from the same sample are listed, as sequenced in a study of cytomegalovirus exposure and HLA in healthy donors. PCR involved 60 Vbeta and 13 Jbeta primers. Some clones are missing from TCRdb's copy, which holds only in-frame ones; the method was immunoSEQ multiplex PCR. The sample yields approximately 97,000 clones, approximately 77% seen once. The sequenced sample consisted of PBMCs. The receptors stem from a male donor in good health and CMV-seropositive.

The V gene is TRBV11-2, the J gene TRBJ1-3, with D tentatively TRBD1 (5 bases). The germline V gene has CDR1 SGHAT and CDR2 FQNNGV. The CDR3 length is 14 residues. Trimming removed 6 bases from V and 2 bases from J, with 11 bases in between. The CDR3 spells CASSITGAGNTIYF. CDR3 nucleotide sequence: TGTGCCAGCAGTATAACAGGCGCTGGAAACACCATATATTTT.

The chain links TRBV4-2 to TRBJ2-3; 12 nucleotides align to TRBD2. J lost 1 base, V lost 3 bases, and 20 bases had no gene match. The CDR3 has 22 amino acids. Germline V gene lookup returns CDR1 LGHNA and CDR2 YNFKEQ. This CDR3 is CASSHRLAGGHLLLSRTDTQYF. CDR3 DNA: TGTGCCAGCAGCCACCGGCTAGCGGGAGGGCATTTACTTCTCAGCCGCACAGATACGCAGTATTTT.

The V call is TRBV11-1, the J call TRBJ2-7; D might be TRBD1 (5 bases). The ends were cut back, 5 bases at V and 7 bases at J, with 15 bases in the middle. This CDR3 spans 13 amino acids. Germline CDR1 SGHAT, CDR2 FQDESV (reference sequence). CDR3 in amino acids: CASSQDKYGEQYF. The CDR3, as DNA: TGTGCCAGCAGCCAGGACAAGTACGGGGAGCAGTACTTC.

CDR3 sequence: CASMGTSGKYNEQFF. In nucleotides, the CDR3 is TGTGCCAGTATGGGGACTAGCGGGAAATACAATGAGCAGTTCTTC. The rearrangement uses TRBV19 and TRBJ2-1; TRBD2 aligns across 13 bases. The germline V gene has CDR1 LNHDA and CDR2 SQIVND (reference sequence). The CDR3 loop spans 15 amino acids. V lost 7 bases, J lost 4 bases, and 4 bases stayed unmatched.

V and J are TRBV28 and TRBJ2-5; 7 bases match TRBD2. Trimming cost V 4 bases and J 5 bases; bases outside gene matches: 10. Germline CDR1 reads MDHEN; CDR2 reads SYDVKM. This CDR3 comprises 15 residues. This chain's CDR3 is CASSWRRGRGETQYF. The CDR3 nucleotides read TGTGCCAGCAGTTGGAGGCGCGGGAGAGGGGAGACCCAGTACTTC.

A word on this clone: A read error may produce the germline difference seen at one junction end. CDR3 bases: TGCGCCAGCAGCCAAGAAGGACAGTCCCCAGATACGCAGTATTTT. It yields the protein CASSQEGQSPDTQYF. The rearrangement joins TRBV7-9 to TRBJ2-3; D is possibly TRBD1 (6 bases). The CDR3 length is 15 residues. The V gene's germline CDR1 is SEHNR and CDR2 FQNEAQ (reference sequence). The full variable domain, completed using reference TRBV7-9 and TRBJ2-3, is DTGVSQNPRHKITKRGQNVTFRCDPISEHNRLYWYRQTLGQGPEFLTYFQNEAQLEKSRLLSDRFSAERPKGSFSTLEIQRTEQGDSAMYLCASSQEGQSPDTQYFGPGTRLTVL.

This clone has just a few counts. The chain links TRBV6-5 to TRBJ2-7, with D perhaps TRBD1 (6 bases). The CDR3 length is 12 residues. Trimming shortened V by 5 bases and J by 5 bases, and 10 bases separated the two germline ends. The germline V gene encodes CDR1 MNHEY and CDR2 SVGAGI. The CDR3 protein is CASSTGMDEQYF. DNA of the CDR3: TGTGCCAGCAGTACAGGGATGGACGAGCAGTACTTC.

The J gene is TRBJ2-7, the V gene TRBV27, with 7 bases aligning to TRBD1. Per the germline V gene, CDR1 is MNHEY and CDR2 is SMNVEV (reference sequence). The CDR3 runs 15 residues. J gave up 3 bases and V 3 bases, and 8 bases lay outside the gene matches. CDR3 loop: CASSFKPGQIYEQYF. CDR3 sequence (DNA): TGTGCCAGCAGTTTTAAGCCGGGACAGATCTACGAGCAGTACTTC.

The V gene is TRBV2, the J gene TRBJ1-2, with TRBD1 matching over 8 bases. Germline CDR1 reads SNHLY; CDR2 reads FYNNEI. The CDR3 runs 16 residues. V trimming: 6 bases; J trimming: 0 bases; junction bases outside the gene matches: 9. The CDR3 is CASRRRGLRSNYGYTF. The CDR3, as DNA: TGTGCCAGCAGGCGCAGGGGGCTACGCTCTAACTATGGCTACACCTTC.

The chain employs TRBV5-8 and TRBJ1-5; D is undetermined. The V gene lost 4 bases and the J gene lost 11 bases, with 16 bases spanning the gap. The CDR3 consists of 13 residues. The germline V gene encodes CDR1 SGHTS and CDR2 YDEGEE. Written as DNA, the CDR3 is TGTGCCAGCAGCCTTGGACTTTCCCGGGCCCAGCATTTT. It is translated as CASSLGLSRAQHF.

The sample holds a few counts of this clone. The chain links TRBV18 to TRBJ2-7, with D unresolved. V lost 4 bases and J 0 bases, leaving 7 bases between the germline ends. This CDR3 is 13 amino acids long. In germline, CDR1 is KGHSH, CDR2 LQKENI. The CDR3 sequence: CASSLPGSYEQYF. CDR3 DNA: TGTGCCAGCTCACTCCCGGGCTCCTACGAGCAGTACTTC.

This chain joins TRBV28 and TRBJ1-5; perhaps TRBD1 as D (6 bases). The germline CDR1 and CDR2 sequences are MDHEN and SYDVKM. This CDR3 contains 15 residues. V gave up 6 bases and J gave up 1 base, with 13 bases separating them. The CDR3 bases are TGTGCCAGCAGCTCCACAGGGCACAGCAATCAGCCCCAGCATTTT. Translation gives CASSSTGHSNQPQHF.